This entry concerns a single T cell receptor beta chain. The antigen this receptor binds is unknown. No base qualities exist here, and no much larger clone lies one base off it. The entry originates in a study of cytomegalovirus exposure and HLA in healthy donors listed by TCRdb under 2017. Regarding the research as a whole: In an earlier analysis of 587 of the donors, about 260 Gb of sequence data and 90 million to 120 million unique TCR beta sequences from 150 million to 200 million T cells were reported. About 300 gigabases of sequencing data and roughly 90 million unique TCR sequences were included in an early release covering roughly 600 HLA-typed donors. Of the approximately 400 genotyped donors, about 80% fell in the genetic ancestry cluster associated with self-reported Caucasian donors. The aim of the study was to test whether cataloging public T cell receptors could identify signatures of past pathogen exposure. The study profiled the T cell repertoires of fewer than 850 subjects by immunosequencing and related them to cytomegalovirus serostatus. In addition to the first cohort of several hundred subjects, a separate validation cohort of approximately 110 different subjects was used. To predict cytomegalovirus infection status, the study brought together high-throughput TCR immunosequencing, statistical association of individual TCRs with disease status, and machine learning. In a later analysis, previously published TCR beta repertoires from fewer than 750 donors were re-analyzed and high-resolution HLA genotyping was added so that TCR occurrence patterns could be studied. Rather than using new phenotypic data, the later analysis identified candidate immune exposures from TCR beta sequences and from how often those sequences occurred across donors. In an earlier analysis of 550 to 700 of the donors, high-throughput TCR beta sequencing was used to judge whether each TCR beta V gene segment behaved as functional or pseudogenic. Alongside the repertoire data, information on donor age, sex, ethnicity and CMV serostatus was compiled. A later genetic analysis used genome-wide SNP genotypes for about 65% of the 666 donors, treating that subset as a discovery cohort. All discovery cohort repertoires had been generated on a single sequencing platform. HLA typing covered class I and class II loci at four-digit resolution. Typing coverage varied by locus: about 620-640 donors for A, B, C, DRB1 and DQB1; under 550 for DQA1; approximately 610 for DPA1; around 450 for DPB1. Four to six DR-DQ haplotypes were handled as single units for association and clustering, since linkage in the cohort was strong. Across around 400 genotyped donors of the cohort, an average of roughly 230,000 unique TCR beta nucleotide sequences per donor were sequenced, and 15% to 20% of those sequences were non-productive. The paper as a whole reports these results and caveats: In a later analysis, HLA-associated TCR beta chains were found to be more clonally expanded and to have lower generation probabilities than equally common non-associated chains. A cluster of highly shared sequence variants was judged likely to represent a technical artifact of the sequencing pipeline. In vitro tests confirmed that three of the cytomegalovirus-associated TCR beta chains recognize cytomegalovirus antigens. A later genetic analysis associated a missense DCLRE1C variant with V-gene and J-gene trimming of TCR beta chains, and an independent cohort replicated the association. The only immune exposure information available for the cohort was CMV serostatus. Because counts were too low, more than 15 rarely observed V segments, including chromosome 9 orphons, were left out of the earlier analysis of a few hundred of the donors. Some IMGT-functional V segments, including TRBV6-2 and TRBV6-3, could not be distinguished by the 87-base-pair reads and were therefore excluded. HLA typing was unavailable for some donors at each locus, so association tests used only the typed subset. Most TCR sequences were seen in very few donors, while some public TCRs were found in many individuals. A further reported finding was that TCR beta sequences accurately predicted the HLA-A and HLA-B alleles for most subjects in the first cohort. Correlated functional status among segregating V segments might be attributable to linkage disequilibrium, but an unknown experimental factor could not be ruled out. The classifier was reported to diagnose cytomegalovirus status with high specificity and sensitivity in both the original and validation cohorts. A later genetic analysis reported fewer N-insertions in productive TCRs among donors in an Asian-associated ancestry cluster than the approximately 700-donor mean. According to a later analysis, parvovirus B19, influenza, CMV and Epstein-Barr virus appeared linked to several top co-occurrence clusters. A later analysis found that most CMV-associated TCR beta chains appeared HLA-restricted, with HLA associations seemingly driven largely by CMV exposure. Broadly in line with IMGT annotations, most TCR beta V segments showed up in productive rearrangements about 87% or about 30% of the time in an earlier analysis of around 600 of the donors. The authors suggested that the approach could potentially be extended to other disease states and immunological phenotypes. A later analysis associated approximately 17,000 TCR beta sequences with specific HLA alleles at a false discovery rate of 0.05. Roughly uniform sequencing depth across donors was assumed in presence/absence analyses, although this assumption may not hold. When HLA alleles, especially DR and DQ, strongly co-occurred, TCR associations were difficult to assign to individual alleles. This cohort had only TCR beta chains sequenced, and the lack of alpha or paired-chain data limited which features could be detected. The study gave a list of 150 to 200 TCR beta chains associated with cytomegalovirus. A later analysis found that TCR association rates varied across HLA loci, with DRB1 alleles showing the most associated TCRs and HLA-C alleles the fewest.

The CDR3 goes from the cysteine to the phenylalanine over 16 residues. Here the CDR3 DNA is all that survives: 48 bases in frame from base 1. From a lookup of the germline V gene, CDR1 and CDR2 are ENHRY and SYGVKD. V loses 10 bases, J loses 0 bases, and the germline ends lie 20 bases apart. The cohort comprised under 700 healthy bone marrow donors. Cohort members were all nominally healthy when sampled, although unrecorded immune exposures were likely present. The donor was CMV seropositive and was included in the group of 250 to 300 seropositive cohort members. Every donor gave a peripheral blood sample, and the peripheral blood mononuclear cells from that sample were used for TCR beta sequencing. The Qiagen DNeasy Blood Extraction Kit was used to extract genomic DNA from the blood cell samples. Libraries were constructed by the immunoSEQ multiplex PCR assay. A mixture of 60 forward primers for TCR Vbeta segments and 13 reverse primers for TCR Jbeta segments was used in the multiplex PCR. Amplification of the CDR3 region of rearranged TCR beta genes was performed with a multiplex PCR assay on genomic DNA. On the Illumina HiSeq System, the amplified TCR beta libraries were sequenced as 87-base-pair reads. Under the source paper's analysis protocol: A later analysis counted some 80 million unique TCR beta chains across the approximately 700 repertoires, and roughly 10 million of these chains were shared by at least two donors. To remove PCR and sequencing errors, raw reads were error-corrected and collapsed into unique sequences using a nearest-neighbor algorithm that merged closely related sequences. V, D and J gene segments were assigned by aligning CDR3 sequences to IMGT reference sequences. For a sequence to be retained, a match of at least six nucleotides was required to both a V gene segment and a J gene segment. Rearrangements were called productive when the CDR3 lacked stop codons and stayed in frame with V and J; all others were non-productive. Following IMGT convention, CDR3 was defined as the stretch from the second conserved V-encoded cysteine to the conserved J-encoded phenylalanine. In an earlier analysis of more than 550 of the donors, sequences lacking an unambiguous match to a single V gene segment were excluded. In an earlier analysis of 450 to 700 of the donors, V segments were called functional above 56.7% productive rearrangements and were called segregating when the between-donor standard deviation exceeded 5%. A statistical classification framework was built for diagnosing cytomegalovirus status from the catalog of TCR beta chain sequences. In a later analysis, TCR nucleotide sequences were compared against IMGT/GENE-DB human TR gene sequences so that V and J genes could be assigned. Using the TCRdist pipeline, a later analysis assigned CDR3 sequences along with most-parsimonious VDJ recombination scenarios. A later analysis defined each TCR beta chain by its CDR3 amino acid sequence plus V-gene family, and excluded reads lacking a unique V-gene family. A later analysis removed 592 highly shared, low-generation-probability nucleotide sequences to deal with suspected cross-contamination and a sequencing artifact. In a later analysis, a clonal expansion index for each public chain was calculated from normalized within-repertoire ranks of inferred template counts. In a later analysis, generation probabilities were computed with a VDJ recombination model fitted to out-of-frame rearrangements, and the resulting probabilities were checked against IGoR. Hypergeometric tests were used in a later analysis to score TCR-TCR, TCR-HLA and TCR-CMV co-occurrence, with a repertoire-size bias correction applied to the TCR pairs. To estimate false discovery rates, a later analysis permuted the HLA or CMV assignments 20 times. In a later analysis, co-occurring TCRs were grouped using DBSCAN, and TCRdist sequence similarity was added for clustering within HLA-allele-positive subsets. Repertoires with fewer than 30,000 or more than 120,000 public chains were left out of co-occurrence clustering, as were a few repertoires with anomalous nucleotide sharing. TCRdb took this table from immuneACCESS and kept in-frame rearrangements with V and J called. Such tables lack part of the clones; where checked against another copy, unresolved V genes explain under half of the gap, and the rest is unexplained. V and J calls and clone size are given by that table; D and trimming were obtained from the DNA. The table for this sample lists 100,000 to 120,000 clones; around four fifths of them were counted only once. The ten largest clonotypes hold roughly 5.6% of the sample.

This TCR was sampled from a man aged 25 to 40 in good health and CMV-seropositive. The sample consisted of PBMCs. The chain joins TRBV10-3 to TRBJ2-3; the D gene is perhaps TRBD2, from 6 matching bases. The bases are TGTGCCACTTCCAGGGTGCTAGCGACTAGCACAGATACGCAGTATTTT. Its amino acids are CATSRVLATSTDTQYF.